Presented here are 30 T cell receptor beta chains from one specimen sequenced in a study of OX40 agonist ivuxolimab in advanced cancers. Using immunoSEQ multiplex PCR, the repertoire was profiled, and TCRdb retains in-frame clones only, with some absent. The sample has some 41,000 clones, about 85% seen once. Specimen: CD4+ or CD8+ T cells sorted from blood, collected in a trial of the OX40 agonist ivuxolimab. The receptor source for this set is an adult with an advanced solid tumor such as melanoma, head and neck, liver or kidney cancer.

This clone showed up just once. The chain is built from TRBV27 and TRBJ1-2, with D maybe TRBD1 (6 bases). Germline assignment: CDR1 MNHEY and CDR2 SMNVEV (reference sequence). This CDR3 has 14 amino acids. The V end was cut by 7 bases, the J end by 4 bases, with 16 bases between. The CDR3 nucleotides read TGTGCCAGCACGAAAGGGGGGCCGGGCTATGGCTACACCTTC. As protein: CASTKGGPGYGYTF.

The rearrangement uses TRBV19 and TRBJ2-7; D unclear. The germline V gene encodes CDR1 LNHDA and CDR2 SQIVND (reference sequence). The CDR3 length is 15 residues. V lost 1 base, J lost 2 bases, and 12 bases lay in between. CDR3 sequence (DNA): TGTGCCAGTAGTATAGGAAATAGGGCAGCCTACGAGCAGTACTTC. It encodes CASSIGNRAAYEQYF. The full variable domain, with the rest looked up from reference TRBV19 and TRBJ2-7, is DGGITQSPKYLFRKEGQNVTLSCEQNLNHDAMYWYRQDPGQGLRLIYYSQIVNDFQKGDIAEGYSVSREKKESFPLTVTSAQKNPTAFYLCASSIGNRAAYEQYFGPGTRLTVT.

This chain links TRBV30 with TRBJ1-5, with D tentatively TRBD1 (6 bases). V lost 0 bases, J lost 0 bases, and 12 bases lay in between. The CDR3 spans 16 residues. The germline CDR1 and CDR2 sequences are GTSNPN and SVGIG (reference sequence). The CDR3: CAWSVRGIDSNQPQHF. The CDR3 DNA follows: TGTGCCTGGAGTGTAAGGGGGATAGATAGCAATCAGCCCCAGCATTTT.

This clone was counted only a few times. Written as DNA, the CDR3 is TGTGCCAGCAGCGCAGGGGTAAATTCACCCCTCCACTTT. It is translated as CASSAGVNSPLHF. This chain joins TRBV6-4 and TRBJ1-6; perhaps TRBD1 as D (6 bases). V gave up 6 bases and J gave up 7 bases, with 10 bases separating them. The germline V gene encodes CDR1 MRHNA and CDR2 SNTAGT. This CDR3 comprises 13 residues.

As DNA, the CDR3 is TGTGCCAGTAGTATAGCCACGTTCGTTGACAGATTCAATCAGCCCCAGCATTTT. Translation: CASSIATFVDRFNQPQHF. The genes are TRBV19 and TRBJ1-5, with D possibly being TRBD1 (5 bases). This CDR3 has 18 residues. Trimming pared 1 base from V and 3 bases from J, leaving 19 bases between. Germline V gene data show CDR1 as LNHDA and CDR2 as SQIVND (reference sequence). The variable domain in full, completed from reference TRBV19 and TRBJ1-5, reads DGGITQSPKYLFRKEGQNVTLSCEQNLNHDAMYWYRQDPGQGLRLIYYSQIVNDFQKGDIAEGYSVSREKKESFPLTVTSAQKNPTAFYLCASSIATFVDRFNQPQHFGDGTRLSIL.

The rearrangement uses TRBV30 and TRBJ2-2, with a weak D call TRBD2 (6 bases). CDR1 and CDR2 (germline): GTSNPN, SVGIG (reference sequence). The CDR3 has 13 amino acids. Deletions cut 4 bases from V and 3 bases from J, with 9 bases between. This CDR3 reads CAWKGTYTGELFF. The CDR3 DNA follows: TGTGCCTGGAAGGGGACTTACACCGGGGAGCTGTTTTTT.

The chain's CDR3 is CASSILSTGNRDEQYF. For the CDR3, the DNA is TGTGCCAGTAGTATCCTCTCGACGGGGAACCGCGACGAGCAGTACTTC. The chain has TRBV19 and TRBJ2-7; maybe TRBD2 (5 bases). CDR3 size: 16 residues. V was clipped by 3 bases and J by 5 bases, with 20 bases between them. CDR1 and CDR2 (germline): LNHDA, SQIVND (reference sequence).

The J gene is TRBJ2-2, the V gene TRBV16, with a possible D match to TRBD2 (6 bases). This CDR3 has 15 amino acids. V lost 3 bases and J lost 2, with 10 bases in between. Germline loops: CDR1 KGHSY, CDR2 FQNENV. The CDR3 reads CASSQWEVNTGELFF. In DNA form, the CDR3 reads TGTGCCAGCAGCCAGTGGGAGGTAAACACCGGGGAGCTGTTTTTT. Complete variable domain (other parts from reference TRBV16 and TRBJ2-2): GEEVAQTPKHLVRGEGQKAKLYCAPIKGHSYVFWYQQVLKNEFKFLISFQNENVFDETGMPKERFSAKCLPNSPCSLEIQATKLEDSAVYFCASSQWEVNTGELFFGEGSRLTVL.

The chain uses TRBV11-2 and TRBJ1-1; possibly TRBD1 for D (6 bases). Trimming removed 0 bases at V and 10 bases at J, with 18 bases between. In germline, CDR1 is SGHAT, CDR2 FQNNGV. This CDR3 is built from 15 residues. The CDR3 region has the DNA TGTGCCAGCAGCTTAGAACCGGGGGCGAGCCGAGGAGCTTTCTTT. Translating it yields CASSLEPGASRGAFF.

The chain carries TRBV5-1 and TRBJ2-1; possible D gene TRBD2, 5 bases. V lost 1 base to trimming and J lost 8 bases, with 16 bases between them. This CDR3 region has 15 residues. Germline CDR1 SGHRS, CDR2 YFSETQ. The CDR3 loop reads CASSLNAGGRDEQFF. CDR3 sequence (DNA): TGCGCCAGCAGCTTGAACGCAGGAGGAAGGGATGAGCAGTTCTTC.

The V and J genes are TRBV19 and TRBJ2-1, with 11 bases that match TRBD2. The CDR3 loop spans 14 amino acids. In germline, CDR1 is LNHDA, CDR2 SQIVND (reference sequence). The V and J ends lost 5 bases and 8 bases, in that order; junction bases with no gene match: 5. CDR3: CASSYKLAGDEQFF. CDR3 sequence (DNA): TGTGCCAGTAGTTACAAACTAGCGGGGGATGAGCAGTTCTTC.

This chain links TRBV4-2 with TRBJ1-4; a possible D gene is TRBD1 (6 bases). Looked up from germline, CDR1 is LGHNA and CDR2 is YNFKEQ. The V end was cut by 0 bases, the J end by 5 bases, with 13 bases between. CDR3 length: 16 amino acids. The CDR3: CASSQERGALNEKLFF. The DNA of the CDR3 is TGTGCCAGCAGCCAAGAAAGGGGGGCGTTGAATGAAAAACTGTTTTTT.

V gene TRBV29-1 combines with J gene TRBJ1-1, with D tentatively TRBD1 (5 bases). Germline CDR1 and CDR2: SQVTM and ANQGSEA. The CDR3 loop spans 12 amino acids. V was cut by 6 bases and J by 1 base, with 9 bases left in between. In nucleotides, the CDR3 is TGCAGCGTGGCTACAGGGAACACTGAAGCTTTCTTT. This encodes CSVATGNTEAFF.

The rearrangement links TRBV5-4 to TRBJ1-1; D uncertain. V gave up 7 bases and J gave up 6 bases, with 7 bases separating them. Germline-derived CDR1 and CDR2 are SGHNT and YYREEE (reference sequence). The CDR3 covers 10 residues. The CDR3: CASGSPEAFF. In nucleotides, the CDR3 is TGTGCCAGCGGAAGCCCTGAAGCTTTCTTT.

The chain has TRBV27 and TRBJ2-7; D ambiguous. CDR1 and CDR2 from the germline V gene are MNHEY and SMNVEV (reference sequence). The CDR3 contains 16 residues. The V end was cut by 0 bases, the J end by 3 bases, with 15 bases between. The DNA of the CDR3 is TGTGCCAGCAGTTTATCCTCACTTACCTTCGGCTACGAGCAGTACTTC. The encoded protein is CASSLSSLTFGYEQYF.

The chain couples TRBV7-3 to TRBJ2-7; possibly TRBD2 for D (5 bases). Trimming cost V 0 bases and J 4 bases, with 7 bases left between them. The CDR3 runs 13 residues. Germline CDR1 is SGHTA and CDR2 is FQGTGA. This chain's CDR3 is CASSLTGDYEQYF. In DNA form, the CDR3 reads TGTGCCAGCAGCTTAACCGGGGATTACGAGCAGTACTTC. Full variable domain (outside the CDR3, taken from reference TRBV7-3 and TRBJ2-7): GAGVSQTPSNKVTEKGKYVELRCDPISGHTALYWYRQSLGQGPEFLIYFQGTGAADDSGLPNDRFFAVRPEGSVSTLKIQRTERGDSAVYLCASSLTGDYEQYFGPGTRLTVT.

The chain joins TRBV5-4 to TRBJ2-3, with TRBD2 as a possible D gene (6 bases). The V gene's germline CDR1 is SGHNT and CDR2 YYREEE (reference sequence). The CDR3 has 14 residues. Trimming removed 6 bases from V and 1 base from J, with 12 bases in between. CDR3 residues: CASTAGWGTDTQYF. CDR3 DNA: TGTGCCAGCACTGCGGGGTGGGGCACAGATACGCAGTATTTT.

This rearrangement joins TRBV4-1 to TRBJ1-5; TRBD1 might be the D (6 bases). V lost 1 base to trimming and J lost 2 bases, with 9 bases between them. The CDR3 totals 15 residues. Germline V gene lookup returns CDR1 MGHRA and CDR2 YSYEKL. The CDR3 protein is CASSQGGAGNQPQHF. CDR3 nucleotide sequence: TGCGCCAGCAGCCAAGGGGGGGCTGGCAATCAGCCCCAGCATTTT.

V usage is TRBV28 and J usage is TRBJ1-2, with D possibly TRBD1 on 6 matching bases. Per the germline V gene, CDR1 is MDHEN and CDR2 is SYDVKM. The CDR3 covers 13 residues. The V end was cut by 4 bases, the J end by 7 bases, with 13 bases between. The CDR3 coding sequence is TGTGCCAGCAGTTCAGGGGACGTGGCTGGCTACACCTTC. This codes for CASSSGDVAGYTF.

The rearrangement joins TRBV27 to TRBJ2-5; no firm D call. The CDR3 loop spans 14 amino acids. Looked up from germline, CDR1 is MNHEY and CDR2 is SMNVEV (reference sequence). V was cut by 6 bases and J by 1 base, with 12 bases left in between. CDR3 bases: TGTGCCAGCAGCCTGACCCAACGCCAAGAGACCCAGTACTTC. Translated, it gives CASSLTQRQETQYF.

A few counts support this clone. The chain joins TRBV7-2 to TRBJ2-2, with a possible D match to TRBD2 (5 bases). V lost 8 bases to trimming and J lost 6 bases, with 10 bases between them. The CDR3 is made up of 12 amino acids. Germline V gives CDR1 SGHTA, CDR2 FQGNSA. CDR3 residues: CASRGRAGELFF. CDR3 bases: TGTGCCAGCCGCGGGCGAGCCGGGGAGCTGTTTTTT. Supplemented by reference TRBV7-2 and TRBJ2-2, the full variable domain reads GAGVSQSPSNKVTEKGKDVELRCDPISGHTALYWYRQSLGQGLEFLIYFQGNSAPDKSGLPSDRFSAERTGGSVSTLTIQRTQQEDSAVYLCASRGRAGELFFGEGSRLTVL.

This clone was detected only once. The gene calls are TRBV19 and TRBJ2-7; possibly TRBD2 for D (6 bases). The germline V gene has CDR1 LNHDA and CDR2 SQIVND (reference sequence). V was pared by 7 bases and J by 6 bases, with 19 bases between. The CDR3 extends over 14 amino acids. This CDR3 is CASNVGGGTVEQYF. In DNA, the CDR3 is TGTGCCAGTAATGTTGGCGGAGGGACGGTCGAGCAGTACTTC.

The CDR3 loop is CASSIDRDLYGYTF. The DNA for the CDR3 is TGCGCCAGCAGCATTGATAGGGATCTCTATGGCTACACCTTC. The chain combines TRBV5-1 with TRBJ1-2; D gene unclear. The CDR3 contains 14 residues. V was cut by 4 bases and J by 4 bases, with 14 bases left in between. The germline gives CDR1 SGHRS, CDR2 YFSETQ.

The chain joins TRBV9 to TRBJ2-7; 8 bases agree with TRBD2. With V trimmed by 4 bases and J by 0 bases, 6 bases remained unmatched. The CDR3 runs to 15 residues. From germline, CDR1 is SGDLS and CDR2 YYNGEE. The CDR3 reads CASSPSGTSSYEQYF. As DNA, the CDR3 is TGTGCCAGCAGCCCCAGTGGGACTAGCTCCTACGAGCAGTACTTC. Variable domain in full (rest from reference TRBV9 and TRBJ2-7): DSGVTQTPKHLITATGQRVTLRCSPRSGDLSVYWYQQSLDQGLQFLIQYYNGEERAKGNILERFSAQQFPDLHSELNLSSLELGDSALYFCASSPSGTSSYEQYFGPGTRLTVT.

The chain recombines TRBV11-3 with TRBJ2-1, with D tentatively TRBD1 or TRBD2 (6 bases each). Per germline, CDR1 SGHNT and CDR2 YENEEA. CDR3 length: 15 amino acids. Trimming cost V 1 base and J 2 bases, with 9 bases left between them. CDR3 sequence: CASSLAEGAYNEQFF. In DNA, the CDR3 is TGTGCCAGCAGCTTAGCGGAGGGGGCCTACAATGAGCAGTTCTTC.

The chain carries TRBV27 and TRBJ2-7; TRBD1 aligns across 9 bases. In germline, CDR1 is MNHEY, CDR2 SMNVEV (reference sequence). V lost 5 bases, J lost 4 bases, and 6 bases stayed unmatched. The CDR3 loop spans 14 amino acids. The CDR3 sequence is CASSIQGAEYEQYF. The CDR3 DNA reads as TGTGCCAGCAGTATACAGGGGGCGGAATACGAGCAGTACTTC.

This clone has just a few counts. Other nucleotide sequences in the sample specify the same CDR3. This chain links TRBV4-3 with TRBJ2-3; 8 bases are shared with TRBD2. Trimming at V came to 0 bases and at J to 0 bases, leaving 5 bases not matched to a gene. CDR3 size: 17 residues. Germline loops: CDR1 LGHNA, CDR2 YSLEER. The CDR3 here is CASSQDGTSGSTDTQYF. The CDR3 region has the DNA TGCGCCAGCAGCCAAGATGGCACTAGCGGAAGCACAGATACGCAGTATTTT.

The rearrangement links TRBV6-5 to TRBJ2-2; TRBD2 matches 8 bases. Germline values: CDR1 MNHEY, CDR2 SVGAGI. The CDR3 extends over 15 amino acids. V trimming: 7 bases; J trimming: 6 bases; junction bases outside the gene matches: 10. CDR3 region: CASTNGREVAGELFF. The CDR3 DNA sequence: TGTGCCAGCACCAACGGGAGGGAGGTCGCCGGGGAGCTGTTTTTT.

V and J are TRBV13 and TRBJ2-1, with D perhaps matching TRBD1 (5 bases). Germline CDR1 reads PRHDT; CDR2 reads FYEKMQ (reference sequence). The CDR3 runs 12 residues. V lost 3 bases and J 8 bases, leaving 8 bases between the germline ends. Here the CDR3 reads CASSFSRDEQFF. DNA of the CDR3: TGTGCCAGCAGCTTTAGCAGGGATGAGCAGTTCTTC.

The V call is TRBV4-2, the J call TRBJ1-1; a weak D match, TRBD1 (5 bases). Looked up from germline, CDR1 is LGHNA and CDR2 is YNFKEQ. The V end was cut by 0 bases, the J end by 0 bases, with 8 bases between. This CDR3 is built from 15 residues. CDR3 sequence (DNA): TGTGCCAGCAGCCAAGAGCTGGGGGTGAACACTGAAGCTTTCTTT. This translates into CASSQELGVNTEAFF.